This T cell receptor beta chain was obtained from a study of blood T cell repertoires in COVID-19. Turning to the study itself: COVID-19 samples from acute and convalescent phases originated in the United States, Italy and Spain. In each case, the material was cDNA or gDNA derived from T cells, B-cell-depleted T cells, or PBMCs.

From germline, CDR1 is DFQATT and CDR2 SNEGSKA (reference sequence). The CDR3 is made up of 16 amino acids. The V and J ends lost 3 bases and 6 bases respectively, with 22 bases between them. Individuals aged roughly 18 to 95 years were recruited from 20 to 25 US areas. Cohort allocation depended upon clinical history that participants reported. Method: immunoSEQ multiplex PCR; TCRdb's copy keeps in-frame clones and lacks some. The table includes some 330,000 clones, 83% detected once. Material: PBMCs or T cells enriched from blood (not recorded which). J is TRBJ2-3 and V is TRBV20-1; TRBD2 might be the D (5 bases). This clonotype originated in a woman between 50 and 59 years old who had recovered from COVID-19. As DNA, the CDR3 is TGCAGTGCTAGTCTCAGCAATCTAGCTTGGGTGGATACGCAGTATTTT. This encodes CSASLSNLAWVDTQYF.